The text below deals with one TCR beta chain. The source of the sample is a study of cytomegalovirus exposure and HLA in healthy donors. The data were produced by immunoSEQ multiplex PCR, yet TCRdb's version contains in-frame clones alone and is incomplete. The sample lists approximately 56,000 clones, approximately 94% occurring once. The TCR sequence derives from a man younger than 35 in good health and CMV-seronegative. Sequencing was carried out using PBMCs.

CDR3 protein: CASSNTGVGNTEAFF. The DNA for the CDR3 is TGTGCCAGCAGCAATACAGGGGTGGGGAACACTGAAGCTTTCTTT. V gene TRBV6-5 combines with J gene TRBJ1-1; TRBD1 matches 7 bases. Germline trimming cut 6 bases from V and 1 base from J; bases unmatched to any gene: 8. The CDR3 totals 15 residues. The germline gives CDR1 MNHEY, CDR2 SVGAGI.